Below are 5 T cell receptor beta chains sequenced from a single sample in a study of blood T cell repertoires in COVID-19. TCRdb keeps only in-frame clones here, not all; method: immunoSEQ multiplex PCR. This sample has 130,000 to 150,000 clones, with 75% to 90% found just once. What was sequenced was peripheral blood. These receptors were taken from a woman aged 55-69 years with active COVID-19.

The V and J genes are TRBV19 and TRBJ1-5; D remains ambiguous. Trimming took off 7 bases at V and 8 bases at J, with 18 bases between the two ends. This CDR3 spans 14 amino acids. Germline CDR1 LNHDA, CDR2 SQIVND (reference sequence). CDR3 region: CASISRGREKPQHF. In DNA, the CDR3 is TGTGCCAGTATTTCACGAGGGAGAGAGAAGCCCCAGCATTTT.

The V gene is TRBV19, the J gene TRBJ1-5, with unresolved D. Germline CDR1 is LNHDA and CDR2 is SQIVND (reference sequence). Trimming pared 3 bases from V and 10 bases from J, leaving 10 bases between. This CDR3 contains 12 residues. The CDR3, as DNA: TGTGCCAGTAGTATTTATTTCCCCCCCCAGCATTTT. Its protein product is CASSIYFPPQHF. Full variable domain (remainder filled in from reference TRBV19 and TRBJ1-5): DGGITQSPKYLFRKEGQNVTLSCEQNLNHDAMYWYRQDPGQGLRLIYYSQIVNDFQKGDIAEGYSVSREKKESFPLTVTSAQKNPTAFYLCASSIYFPPQHFGDGTRLSIL.

This chain links TRBV25-1 with TRBJ2-3; TRBD2 might be the D (6 bases). Trimming took off 3 bases at V and 0 bases at J, with 10 bases between the two ends. Germline CDR1 reads MGHDK; CDR2 reads SYGVNS. The CDR3 consists of 15 residues. For the CDR3, the DNA is TGTGCCAGCAGTGATGGGGGGACCAGCACAGATACGCAGTATTTT. Protein product: CASSDGGTSTDTQYF.

The chain recombines TRBV9 with TRBJ1-3; tentatively, D is TRBD1 (6 bases). The V end lost 3 bases, the J end lost 1 base, and 14 bases lay between the germline ends. The germline V gene encodes CDR1 SGDLS and CDR2 YYNGEE. This CDR3 spans 16 amino acids. This CDR3 reads CASSAGQPVSGNTIYF. The CDR3 coding sequence is TGTGCCAGCAGCGCCGGACAGCCTGTTTCTGGAAACACCATATATTTT.

The chain recombines TRBV24-1 with TRBJ2-3, with D perhaps TRBD1 (6 bases). Trimming stripped 5 bases from V and 8 bases from J, with 19 bases between. The length of the CDR3 is 15 residues. The germline V gene has CDR1 KGHDR and CDR2 SFDVKD. The CDR3 protein is CATSAGGRTRGTQYF. CDR3 bases: TGTGCCACCAGTGCCGGAGGCCGGACCAGGGGTACGCAGTATTTT.